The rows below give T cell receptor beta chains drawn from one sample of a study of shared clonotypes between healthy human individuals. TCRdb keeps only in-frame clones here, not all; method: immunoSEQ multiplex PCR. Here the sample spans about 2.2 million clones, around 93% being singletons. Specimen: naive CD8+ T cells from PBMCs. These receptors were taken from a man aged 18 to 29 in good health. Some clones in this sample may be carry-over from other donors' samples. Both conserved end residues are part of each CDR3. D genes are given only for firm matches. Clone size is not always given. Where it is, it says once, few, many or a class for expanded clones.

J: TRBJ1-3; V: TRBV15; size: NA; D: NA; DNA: TGTGCCACCAGCAAACCAGGGGTTATGTCTGGAAACACCATATATTTT; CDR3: CATSKPGVMSGNTIYF
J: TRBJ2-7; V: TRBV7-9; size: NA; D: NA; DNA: TGTGCCAGCAGCCCCGCCGCCACCTACGAGCAGTACTTC; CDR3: CASSPAATYEQYF
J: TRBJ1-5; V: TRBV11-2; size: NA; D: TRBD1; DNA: TGTGCCAGCAGCGACAGGGGCAATCAGCCCCAGCATTTT; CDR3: CASSDRGNQPQHF
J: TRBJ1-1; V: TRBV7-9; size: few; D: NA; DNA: TGTGCCAGCAGGGGCGCAGGGGAAGGGAACACTGAAGCTTTCTTT; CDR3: CASRGAGEGNTEAFF
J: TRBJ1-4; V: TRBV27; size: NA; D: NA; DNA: TGTGCCAACCCAACGGGAGAAAAACTGTTTTTT; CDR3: CANPTGEKLFF
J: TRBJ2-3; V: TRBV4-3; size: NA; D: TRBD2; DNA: TGCGCCAGCAGCCACGTTAGCGGGGGGCTCACAGATACGCAGTATTTT; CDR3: CASSHVSGGLTDTQYF
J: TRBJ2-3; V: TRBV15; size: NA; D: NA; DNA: TGTGCCACCAGCAGAGTGCCCGGGAGTTCAGATACGCAGTATTTT; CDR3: CATSRVPGSSDTQYF
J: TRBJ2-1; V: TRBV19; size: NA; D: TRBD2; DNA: TGTGCCAGTAGTACCGGACTAGCGGGAGGGAGTGAGCAGTTCTTC; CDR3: CASSTGLAGGSEQFF
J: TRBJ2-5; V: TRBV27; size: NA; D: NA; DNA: TGTGCCAGCAGTTTATTTCTAGGGACACCGAAGACCCAGTACTTC; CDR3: CASSLFLGTPKTQYF
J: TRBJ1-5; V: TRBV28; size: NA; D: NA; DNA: TGTGCCAGCGGGTCATTGGATTACAGCAATCAGCCCCAGCATTTT; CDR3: CASGSLDYSNQPQHF
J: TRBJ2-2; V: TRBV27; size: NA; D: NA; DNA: TGTGCCAGCAGTTTAACCGGGACATTGAACACCGGGGAGCTGTTTTTT; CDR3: CASSLTGTLNTGELFF
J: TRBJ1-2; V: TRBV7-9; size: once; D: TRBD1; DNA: TGTGCCAGCAGCCCAGTGGGACAGGGGATCACTGGTGGCTACACCTTC; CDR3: CASSPVGQGITGGYTF
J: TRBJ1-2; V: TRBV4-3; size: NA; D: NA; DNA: TGCGCCAGCAGCCAAGATCTATACGGGAGGCTCTATGGCTACACCTTC; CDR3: CASSQDLYGRLYGYTF
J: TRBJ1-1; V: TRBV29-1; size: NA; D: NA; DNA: TGCAGCGACCATACCGGATCTTTGAACACTGAAGCTTTCTTT; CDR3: CSDHTGSLNTEAFF
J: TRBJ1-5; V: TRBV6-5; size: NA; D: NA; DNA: TGTGCCACCACTCCGGACGGAAATAGCAATCAGCCCCAGCATTTT; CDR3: CATTPDGNSNQPQHF
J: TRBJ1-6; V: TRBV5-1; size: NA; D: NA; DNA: TGCGCCAGCACCTTGACCGATCTTAGTTCACCCCTCCACTTT; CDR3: CASTLTDLSSPLHF
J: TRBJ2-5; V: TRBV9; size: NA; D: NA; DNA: TGTGCCAGCAGCGCCGGACAGACCCTAGGCGAGACCCAGTACTTC; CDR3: CASSAGQTLGETQYF
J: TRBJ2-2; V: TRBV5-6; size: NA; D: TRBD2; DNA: TGTGCCAGCAGCCCGATAGAAGTAGCGGGAGGGTACACCGGGGAGCTGTTTTTT; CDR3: CASSPIEVAGGYTGELFF
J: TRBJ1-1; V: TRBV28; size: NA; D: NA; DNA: TGTGCCAGCAGATGGGCAGGGGATGACCCTGAAGCTTTCTTT; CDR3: CASRWAGDDPEAFF
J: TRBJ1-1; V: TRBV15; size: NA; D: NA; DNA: TGTGCCACCAGCAGCAGGGGAACTGAAGCTTTCTTT; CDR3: CATSSRGTEAFF
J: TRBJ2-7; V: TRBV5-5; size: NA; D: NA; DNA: TGTGCCAGCAGCTTACCGGTCCGGGACTTTGATGGCGAGCAGTACTTC; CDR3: CASSLPVRDFDGEQYF
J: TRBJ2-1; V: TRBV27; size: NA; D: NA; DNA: TGTGCCAGCAGTTCCTCTTTCGGACCTGTCGATGAGCAGTTCTTC; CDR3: CASSSSFGPVDEQFF
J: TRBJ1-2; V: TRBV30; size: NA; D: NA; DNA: TGTGCCTGGAGTATAGCCAGGGTTCCTGGCTACACCTTC; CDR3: CAWSIARVPGYTF
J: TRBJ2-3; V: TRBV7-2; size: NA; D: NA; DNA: TGTGCCAGCAGCTCTTCGCCCCCAGATACGCAGTATTTT; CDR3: CASSSSPPDTQYF
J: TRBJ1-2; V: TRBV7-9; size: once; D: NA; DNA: TGTGCCAGCAGCTTATCAAGCAGCGGCTACACCTTC; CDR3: CASSLSSSGYTF
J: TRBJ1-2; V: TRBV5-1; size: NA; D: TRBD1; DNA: TGCGCCAGCAGCTTGGCCCTAGTGGGGACAGGGGGCTACACCTTC; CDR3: CASSLALVGTGGYTF
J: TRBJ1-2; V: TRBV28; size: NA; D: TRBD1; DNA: TGTGCCAGCAGTTTATTTAGTACAGGGGGCTACTATGGCTACACCTTC; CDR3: CASSLFSTGGYYGYTF